This T cell receptor (beta chain) comes out of a study of blood T cell repertoires in COVID-19. CDR3 size: 18 residues. CDR1 and CDR2 (germline): LNHDA, SQIVND (reference sequence). J gave up 7 bases and V 0 bases, and 11 bases lay outside the gene matches. Only in-frame clones appear in the TCRdb table, and some are missing; sequencing was by immunoSEQ multiplex PCR. The sample carries over 120,000 clones, approximately 84% recorded once. The clonotype comes from a human donor in a cohort sampled during active COVID-19. V gene TRBV19 combines with J gene TRBJ2-1; TRBD2 matches at 11 bases. Specimen: peripheral blood. The CDR3: CASSIDSGVAGGLNEQFF. DNA for the CDR3: TGTGCCAGTAGTATAGATAGTGGGGTAGCGGGGGGGCTGAATGAGCAGTTCTTC. The full variable domain, its missing parts supplied by reference TRBV19 and TRBJ2-1, is DGGITQSPKYLFRKEGQNVTLSCEQNLNHDAMYWYRQDPGQGLRLIYYSQIVNDFQKGDIAEGYSVSREKKESFPLTVTSAQKNPTAFYLCASSIDSGVAGGLNEQFFGPGTRLTVL.